The 22 T cell receptor beta chains reported below all come from one sample, sequenced in a study of blood T cell repertoires in COVID-19. The assay was immunoSEQ multiplex PCR, and TCRdb's table has in-frame clones only and misses some. The data contain approximately 240,000 clones, about 85% of them singletons. The sequencing input was peripheral blood. These receptors were obtained from a woman aged 55 to 70 who had recovered from COVID-19.

The rearrangement joins TRBV5-1 to TRBJ2-7; 10 positions match TRBD1. The trim removed 4 bases at V and 3 bases at J, leaving 4 bases unmatched. This CDR3 comprises 14 residues. Looked up from germline, CDR1 is SGHRS and CDR2 is YFSETQ. This CDR3 reads CASSPRDRGYEQYF. The CDR3 coding sequence is TGCGCCAGCAGCCCCCGGGACAGGGGCTACGAGCAGTACTTC.

The genes are TRBV7-2 and TRBJ2-5; possibly TRBD2 for D (6 bases). There are 15 residues in the CDR3. CDR1 is SGHTA, CDR2 FQGNSA, per germline. V gave up 4 bases and J gave up 5 bases, with 17 bases separating them. The CDR3 spells CASSSGMTRTETQYF. CDR3 sequence (DNA): TGTGCCAGCAGCTCCGGTATGACTAGAACGGAGACCCAGTACTTC.

The J gene is TRBJ1-4, the V gene TRBV12-3 or TRBV12-4; possibly TRBD1 for D (5 bases). The V end lost 0 bases, the J end lost 8 bases, and 7 bases lay between the germline ends. This CDR3 spans 13 amino acids. For the CDR3, the DNA is TGTGCCAGCAGTTTAGCTGGGGGGGAAAAACTGTTTTTT. It encodes CASSLAGGEKLFF.

This clone was counted a single time. The chain carries TRBV4-2 and TRBJ2-7; D perhaps matches TRBD1 (7 bases). This CDR3 contains 16 residues. From germline, CDR1 is LGHNA and CDR2 YNFKEQ. Trimming removed 0 bases at V and 0 bases at J, with 12 bases between. The CDR3 DNA reads TGTGCCAGCAGCCAAGATTGGCGGGACAGCTCCTACGAGCAGTACTTC. Residues: CASSQDWRDSSYEQYF.

The rearrangement links TRBV20-1 to TRBJ2-5; TRBD2 matches 14 bases. The CDR3 consists of 17 residues. Trimming cost V 3 bases and J 5 bases; bases outside gene matches: 11. CDR1 is DFQATT, CDR2 SNEGSKA, per germline (reference sequence). The CDR3 sequence: CSASSGTSGGGFETQYF. The DNA of the CDR3 is TGCAGTGCTAGTTCCGGGACTAGCGGGGGCGGTTTCGAGACCCAGTACTTC.

The chain has TRBV19 and TRBJ2-7, with 11 nucleotides matching TRBD1. V dropped 5 bases and J dropped 4; count of bases not matched to a gene: 7. The germline CDR1 and CDR2 sequences are LNHDA and SQIVND (reference sequence). The CDR3 consists of 15 residues. CDR3: CASSYGDRGSYEQYF. As DNA, the CDR3 is TGTGCCAGTAGTTATGGGGACAGGGGGTCGTACGAGCAGTACTTC.

This rearrangement joins TRBV7-2 to TRBJ1-3; TRBD1 might be the D (6 bases). The germline gives CDR1 SGHTA, CDR2 FQGNSA. V was clipped by 4 bases and J by 4 bases, with 11 bases between them. The CDR3 has 14 residues. In DNA, the CDR3 is TGTGCCAGCAGCTCACAGGGTTCCGGAAACACCATATATTTT. It codes for CASSSQGSGNTIYF.

The chain couples TRBV7-6 to TRBJ1-5, with TRBD1 identical over 10 bases. The CDR3 covers 20 residues. V lost 1 base to trimming and J lost 5 bases; unmatched junction nucleotides: 17. Looked up from germline, CDR1 is SGHVS and CDR2 is FNYEAQ. The CDR3 region has the DNA TGTGCCAGCAGCTTAGTAGTAGGGGACAGGGGTGGGCCCTTTGATCAGCCCCAGCATTTT. It encodes CASSLVVGDRGGPFDQPQHF.

The genes are TRBV3-1 (or the pseudogene TRBV3-2) and TRBJ1-1, with D maybe TRBD1 (6 bases). The CDR3 length is 16 residues. CDR1 is LGHDT, CDR2 YNNKEL, per germline (reference sequence). V dropped 2 bases and J dropped 8 bases, with 21 bases sitting between them. The CDR3 region is CASSQTKTGLRGEAFF. CDR3 DNA sequence: TGTGCCAGCAGCCAAACTAAGACAGGCCTCCGTGGGGAAGCTTTCTTT.

The chain carries TRBV7-8 and TRBJ2-2; no definite D call. The germline V gene encodes CDR1 SGHVS and CDR2 FQNEAQ. The CDR3 is 15 amino acids. Trimming took off 3 bases at V and 4 bases at J, with 12 bases between the two ends. CDR3 region: CASSLRLGATGELFF. The CDR3 coding sequence is TGTGCCAGCAGCTTGAGGCTAGGTGCCACCGGGGAGCTGTTTTTT.

This rearrangement joins TRBV7-2 to TRBJ1-5; the D gene is possibly TRBD1 (5 bases). Germline CDR1 and CDR2: SGHTA and FQGNSA. The CDR3 runs 16 residues. Trimming removed 1 base from V and 0 bases from J, with 10 bases in between. The CDR3 sequence is CASSLGGDLSNQPQHF. As DNA, the CDR3 is TGTGCCAGCAGCTTAGGGGGGGACCTTAGCAATCAGCCCCAGCATTTT.

V is TRBV12-3 or TRBV12-4 and J is TRBJ1-1; the D is unclear. This CDR3 is built from 12 residues. The ends were cut back, 5 bases at V and 10 bases at J, with 14 bases in the middle. The CDR3 DNA reads as TGTGCCAGCAGTCCCCGGCGGCTGGGAGCTTTCTTT. This sequence encodes CASSPRRLGAFF.

CDR3 amino acids: CASSEAGRGEKLFF. The CDR3 DNA is TGTGCCAGCAGTGAAGCGGGGAGGGGTGAAAAACTGTTTTTT. The rearrangement links TRBV6-1 to TRBJ1-4; possible D gene TRBD1, 5 bases. The CDR3 is 14 amino acids. Trimming took 0 bases from V and 7 from J, leaving 9 bases between them. CDR1 MNHNS and CDR2 SASEGT come from the germline V gene.

The table lists this clone with a count of one. This chain joins TRBV30 and TRBJ1-2; 8 nucleotides line up with TRBD1. The CDR3 is made up of 13 amino acids. Trimming removed 4 bases from V and 2 bases from J; junction bases left unmatched: 3. The germline gives CDR1 GTSNPN, CDR2 SVGIG (reference sequence). The CDR3 DNA reads TGTGCCTGGACCCGGGACAGGAACTATGGCTACACCTTC. This sequence encodes CAWTRDRNYGYTF.

The genes are TRBV29-1 and TRBJ2-5, with 16 bases identical to TRBD2. V trimming: 1 base; J trimming: 4 bases; junction bases outside the gene matches: 9. There are 18 residues in the CDR3. The germline gives CDR1 SQVTM, CDR2 ANQGSEA. The CDR3 DNA sequence: TGCAGCGTTGAAGTGGGACTAGCGGGGGGGTCATGGCTAGAGACCCAGTACTTC. This sequence encodes CSVEVGLAGGSWLETQYF.

The chain uses TRBV6-2 or TRBV6-3 and TRBJ1-1; possibly TRBD1 for D (6 bases). The CDR3 spans 15 residues. Germline CDR1 is MNHEY and CDR2 is SVGEGT. The germline V and J ends were trimmed by 0 bases and 3 bases, with 11 bases remaining between them. The CDR3 region has the DNA TGTGCCAGCAGTTACTCATTGGACAGATACACTGAAGCTTTCTTT. Residues: CASSYSLDRYTEAFF.

This clone was seen a handful of times. This rearrangement joins TRBV10-3 to TRBJ1-5; D perhaps matches TRBD1 (5 bases). The germline V gene encodes CDR1 ENHRY and CDR2 SYGVKD. This CDR3 is built from 15 residues. The V and J ends lost 0 bases and 7 bases respectively, with 13 bases between them. The CDR3 loop reads CAISESIGARQPQHF. The CDR3 DNA follows: TGTGCCATCAGTGAGTCGATAGGGGCTCGGCAGCCCCAGCATTTT.

This chain connects TRBV27 to TRBJ1-1, with 12 bases that match TRBD1. This CDR3 spans 19 amino acids. The trim removed 5 bases at V and 4 bases at J, leaving 17 bases unmatched. Germline V lookup: CDR1 MNHEY, CDR2 SMNVEV (reference sequence). This chain's CDR3 is CASSIQPTGTGGLGTEAFF. Here the CDR3 DNA reads TGTGCCAGCAGTATCCAACCCACCGGGACAGGGGGCCTGGGCACTGAAGCTTTCTTT.

The chain combines TRBV5-4 with TRBJ2-3, with D possibly being TRBD2 (6 bases). The V end was cut by 8 bases, the J end by 0 bases, with 10 bases between. The CDR3 has 13 amino acids. Germline V CDR1 and CDR2: SGHNT, YYREEE (reference sequence). The CDR3 loop is CASSSGSTDTQYF. In DNA form, the CDR3 reads TGTGCCAGTTCGAGCGGGAGCACAGATACGCAGTATTTT.

V usage is TRBV9 and J usage is TRBJ2-3; D not certain. The ends were cut back, 0 bases at V and 8 bases at J, with 13 bases in the middle. Per the germline V gene, CDR1 is SGDLS and CDR2 is YYNGEE. This CDR3 contains 14 residues. CDR3 coding DNA: TGTGCCAGCAGCGTAGCCACCCTGCCCAGTACGCAGTATTTT. Residues: CASSVATLPSTQYF.

The CDR3 nucleotides are TGCGCCAGCAGCCAAGAATGGCAAATGAACACTGAAGCTTTCTTT. It translates to CASSQEWQMNTEAFF. V and J are TRBV4-3 and TRBJ1-1; D not resolved. Trimming removed 0 bases from V and 0 bases from J, with 8 bases in between. Germline loops: CDR1 LGHNA, CDR2 YSLEER. This CDR3 has 15 residues.

The gene calls are TRBV5-4 and TRBJ2-1, with D possibly being TRBD2 (5 bases). The CDR3 is made up of 15 amino acids. Germline V lookup: CDR1 SGHNT, CDR2 YYREEE (reference sequence). V was trimmed by 4 bases and J by 8 bases, leaving 19 bases between them. The CDR3 DNA sequence: TGTGCCAGCAGCATCGACTGGCGGGTTACATATGAGCAGTTCTTC. Translation gives CASSIDWRVTYEQFF.